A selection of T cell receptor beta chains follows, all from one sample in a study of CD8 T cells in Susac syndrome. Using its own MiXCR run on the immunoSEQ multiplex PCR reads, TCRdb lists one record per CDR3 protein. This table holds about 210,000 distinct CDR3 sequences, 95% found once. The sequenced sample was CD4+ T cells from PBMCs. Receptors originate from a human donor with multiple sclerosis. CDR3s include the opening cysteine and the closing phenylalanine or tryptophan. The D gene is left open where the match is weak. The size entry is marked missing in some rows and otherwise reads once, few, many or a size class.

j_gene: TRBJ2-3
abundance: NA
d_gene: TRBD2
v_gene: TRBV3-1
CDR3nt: TGTGCCAGCAGTGGACTAGCGGGCCTTAGCACAGATACGCAGTATTTT
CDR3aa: CASSGLAGLSTDTQYF

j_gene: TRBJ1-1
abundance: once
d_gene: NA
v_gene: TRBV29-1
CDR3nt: TGCAGCGTTGAAGATCGAACTAGAACAGAAACTGGGGCTTTCTTT
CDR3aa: CSVEDRTRTETGAFF

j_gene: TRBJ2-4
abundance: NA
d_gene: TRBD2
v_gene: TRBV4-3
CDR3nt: TGCGCCAGCAGCCAAGATTTCGGGGCGGGAGTAGCCAAAAACATTCAGTACTTC
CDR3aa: CASSQDFGAGVAKNIQYF

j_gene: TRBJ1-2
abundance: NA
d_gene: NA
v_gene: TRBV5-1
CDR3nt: TGCGCCAGCAGCTTGGACGGACTGGCGGAAGCTAACTATGGCTACACCTTC
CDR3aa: CASSLDGLAEANYGYTF

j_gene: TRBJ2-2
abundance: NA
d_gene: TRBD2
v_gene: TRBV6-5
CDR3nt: TGTGCCAGCCGGGGGGCCGGGGAGCTGTTTTTT
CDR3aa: CASRGAGELFF

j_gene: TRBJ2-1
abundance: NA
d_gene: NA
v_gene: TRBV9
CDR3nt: TGTGCCAGCAGCGTAAGGTTGGCTCGCGATGAGCAGTTCTTC
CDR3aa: CASSVRLARDEQFF

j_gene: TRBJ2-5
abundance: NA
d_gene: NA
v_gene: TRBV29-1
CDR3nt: TGCAGCGTTGATCGGGGGAACGGGGAGACCCAGTACTTC
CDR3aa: CSVDRGNGETQYF

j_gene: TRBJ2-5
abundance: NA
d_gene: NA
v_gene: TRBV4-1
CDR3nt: TGCGCCAGCAGTCCCGGGCCCACGGCCACCGAGACCCAGTACTTC
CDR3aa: CASSPGPTATETQYF

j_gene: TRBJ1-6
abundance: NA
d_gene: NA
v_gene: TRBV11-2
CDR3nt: TGTGCCAGCAGCCCCACGGCGGGAAATTCACCCCTCCACTTT
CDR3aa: CASSPTAGNSPLHF

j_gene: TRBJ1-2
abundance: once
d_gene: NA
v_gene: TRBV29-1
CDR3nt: TGCAGCGTTGATGCCACCGGACTGGGCTATGGCTACACCTTC
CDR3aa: CSVDATGLGYGYTF

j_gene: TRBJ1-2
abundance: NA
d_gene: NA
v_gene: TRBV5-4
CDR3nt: TGTGCCAGCAGCTCAGGGGTTCTTAACTATGGCTACACCTTC
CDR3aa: CASSSGVLNYGYTF

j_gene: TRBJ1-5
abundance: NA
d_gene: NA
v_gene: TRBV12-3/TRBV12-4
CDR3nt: TGTGCCAGCAGTTTCAAAGCGTATAGCAATCAGCCCCAGCATTTT
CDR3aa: CASSFKAYSNQPQHF

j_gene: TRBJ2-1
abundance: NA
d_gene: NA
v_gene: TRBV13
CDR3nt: TGTGCCAGCAGCCCAGGACCAATTAGGTTCTTC
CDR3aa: CASSPGPIRFF

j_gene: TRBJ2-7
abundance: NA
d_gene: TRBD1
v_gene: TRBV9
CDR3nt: TGTGCCAGCAGCGTAGGACAGGGTGCTTACGAGCAGTACTTC
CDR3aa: CASSVGQGAYEQYF

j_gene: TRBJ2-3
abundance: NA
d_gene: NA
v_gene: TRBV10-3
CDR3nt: TGTGCCATCAGAACGGGGGTGGAAGATACGCAGTATTTT
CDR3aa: CAIRTGVEDTQYF

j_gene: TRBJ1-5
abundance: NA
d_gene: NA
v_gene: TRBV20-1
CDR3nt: TGCAGTGCTAGAGCGGGGGAGGTCGGTCAGCCCCAGCATTTT
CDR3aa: CSARAGEVGQPQHF

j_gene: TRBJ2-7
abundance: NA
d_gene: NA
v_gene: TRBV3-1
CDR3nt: TGTGCCAGCAGCCAAAGACAGTACGAGCAGTACTTC
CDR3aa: CASSQRQYEQYF

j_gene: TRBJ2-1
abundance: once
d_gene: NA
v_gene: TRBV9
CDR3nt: TGTGCCAGCAGCGGAGGACGGGGGTCGAGGAATGAGCAGTTCTTC
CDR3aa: CASSGGRGSRNEQFF

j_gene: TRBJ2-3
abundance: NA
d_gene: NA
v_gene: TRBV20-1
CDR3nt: TGCAGTGCTAGGGCTAGCACAGATACGCAGTATTTT
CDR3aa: CSARASTDTQYF

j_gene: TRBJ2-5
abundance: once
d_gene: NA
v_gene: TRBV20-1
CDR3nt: TGCAGTGCTTCCCCGGGCAGGCAAGAGACCCAGTACTTC
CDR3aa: CSASPGRQETQYF

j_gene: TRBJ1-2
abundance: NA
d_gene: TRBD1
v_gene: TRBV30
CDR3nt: TGTGCCTGGAACAGGGGGCGAGGGGACTATGGCTACACCTTC
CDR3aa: CAWNRGRGDYGYTF

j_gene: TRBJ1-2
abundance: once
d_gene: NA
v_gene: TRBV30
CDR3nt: TGTGCCTGGAGTGTACGTGGCTCGGACGGTGGCTACACCTTC
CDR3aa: CAWSVRGSDGGYTF

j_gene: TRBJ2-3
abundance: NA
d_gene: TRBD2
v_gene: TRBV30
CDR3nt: TGTGCCTGGAGTAGCGGGGGTAAGGCAGATACGCAGTATTTT
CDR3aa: CAWSSGGKADTQYF

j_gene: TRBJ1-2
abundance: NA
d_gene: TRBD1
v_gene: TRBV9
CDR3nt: TGTGCCAGCAGCGTAGCTCAGACAGGGAGCTATGGCTACACCTTC
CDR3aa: CASSVAQTGSYGYTF

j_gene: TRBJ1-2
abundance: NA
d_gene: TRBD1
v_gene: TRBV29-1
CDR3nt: TGCAGCGTTGGGACAGGGGTCGCTGGCTACACCTTC
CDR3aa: CSVGTGVAGYTF

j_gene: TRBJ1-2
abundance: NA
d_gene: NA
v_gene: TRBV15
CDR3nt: TGTGCCACCAGCAGAGATAGCTATGGCTACACCTTC
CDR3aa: CATSRDSYGYTF

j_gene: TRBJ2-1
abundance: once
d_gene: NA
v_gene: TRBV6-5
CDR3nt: TGTGCCAGCAGTTTCCTCTCTGGAACTAGGTTCTTC
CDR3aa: CASSFLSGTRFF

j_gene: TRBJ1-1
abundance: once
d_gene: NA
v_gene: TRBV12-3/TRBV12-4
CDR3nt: TGTGCCAGCAGTGCGAGGGGCGCCGGGAACACTGAAGCTTTCTTT
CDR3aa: CASSARGAGNTEAFF

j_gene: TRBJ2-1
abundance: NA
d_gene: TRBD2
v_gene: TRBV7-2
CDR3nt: TGTGCCAGCAGCTTAGAGGCGCCTAGCGGGGGGGCGTATGAGCAGTTCTTC
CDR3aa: CASSLEAPSGGAYEQFF

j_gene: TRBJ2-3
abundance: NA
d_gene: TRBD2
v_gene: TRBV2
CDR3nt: TGTGCCAGCAGTGCCGTGCTAGCGGGGGGCGGGGGCACAGATACGCAGTATTTT
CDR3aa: CASSAVLAGGGGTDTQYF

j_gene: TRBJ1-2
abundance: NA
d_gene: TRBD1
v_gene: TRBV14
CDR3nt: TGTGCCAGCAGTCCCGACAGGGTGCATGGCTACACCTTC
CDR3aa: CASSPDRVHGYTF

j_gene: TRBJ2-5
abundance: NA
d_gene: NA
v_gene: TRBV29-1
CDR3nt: TGCAGCGGGATGGGGGATGTGCAAGAGACCCAGTACTTC
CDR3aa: CSGMGDVQETQYF

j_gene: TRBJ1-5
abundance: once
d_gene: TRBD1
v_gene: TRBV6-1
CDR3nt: TGTGCCAGCAGGACACCCAGGACAGGGGAAATCTATAGCAATCAGCCCCAGCATTTT
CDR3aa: CASRTPRTGEIYSNQPQHF

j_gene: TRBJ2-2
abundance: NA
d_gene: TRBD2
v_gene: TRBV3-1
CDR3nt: TGTGCCAGCAGCCAGGCTAGCGGGGGGGCGTGGCTGTTTTTT
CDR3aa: CASSQASGGAWLFF

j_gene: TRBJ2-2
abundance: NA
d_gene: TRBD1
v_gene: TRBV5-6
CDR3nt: TGTGCCAGCAGTCGGACAGGGTTTAAGCTGTTTTTT
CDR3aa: CASSRTGFKLFF

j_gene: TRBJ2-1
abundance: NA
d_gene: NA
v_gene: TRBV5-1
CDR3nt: TGCGCCAGCAGCTTGGAACGGGGCGTATACAATGAGCAGTTCTTC
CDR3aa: CASSLERGVYNEQFF

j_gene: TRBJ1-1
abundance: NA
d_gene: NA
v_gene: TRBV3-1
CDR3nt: TGTGCCAGCAGCCTGAGAGGGAGCCAAAACACTGAAGCTTTCTTT
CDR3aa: CASSLRGSQNTEAFF

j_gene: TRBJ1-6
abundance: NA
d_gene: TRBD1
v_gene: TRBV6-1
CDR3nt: TGTGCCAGCAGTCCCGGGACAGGGATTCCCTCTGGTTCACCCCTCCACTTT
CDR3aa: CASSPGTGIPSGSPLHF

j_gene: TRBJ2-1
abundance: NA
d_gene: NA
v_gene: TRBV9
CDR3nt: TGTGCCAGCAGCCCTCACACCAACAATGAGCAGTTCTTC
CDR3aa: CASSPHTNNEQFF

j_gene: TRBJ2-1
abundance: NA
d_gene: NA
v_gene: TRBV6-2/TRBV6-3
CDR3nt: TGTGCCAGCAGTTGGAGCCCCAATGAGCAGTTCTTC
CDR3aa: CASSWSPNEQFF

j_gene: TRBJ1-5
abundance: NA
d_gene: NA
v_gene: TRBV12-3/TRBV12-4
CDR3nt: TGTGCCAGCAGCCGGGAGAGGGGCGTTCAGCCCCAGCATTTT
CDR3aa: CASSRERGVQPQHF

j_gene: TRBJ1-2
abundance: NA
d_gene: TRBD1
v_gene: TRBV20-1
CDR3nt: TGCAGTGCTCAGGACAGGGGCATTTTGGGCTACACCTTC
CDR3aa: CSAQDRGILGYTF

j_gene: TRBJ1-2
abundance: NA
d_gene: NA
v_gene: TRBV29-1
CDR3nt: TGCAGCGTTGCATCCAGTAACTATGGCTACACCTTC
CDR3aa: CSVASSNYGYTF

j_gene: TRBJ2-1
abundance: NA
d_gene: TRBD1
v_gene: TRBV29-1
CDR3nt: TGCAGCGTTGACCCCCCGGACAGGGTGAAGAATGAGCAGTTCTTC
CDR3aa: CSVDPPDRVKNEQFF

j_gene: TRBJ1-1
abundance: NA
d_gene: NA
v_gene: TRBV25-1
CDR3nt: TGTGCCAGCAGGGGGGAAAGTTTCATGAACACTGAAGCTTTCTTT
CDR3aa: CASRGESFMNTEAFF

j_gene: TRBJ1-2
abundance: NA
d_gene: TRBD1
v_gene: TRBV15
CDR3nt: TGTGCCACCAGCAGAGATTTTGACAGGGGGATCTATGGCTACACCTTC
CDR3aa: CATSRDFDRGIYGYTF

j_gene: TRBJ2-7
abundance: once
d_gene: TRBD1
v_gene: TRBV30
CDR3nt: TGTGCCTGGACATGGGGACAGCGATCAGCCTACGAGCAGTACTTC
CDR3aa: CAWTWGQRSAYEQYF

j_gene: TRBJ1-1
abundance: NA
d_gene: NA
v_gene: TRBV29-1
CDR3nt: TGCAGCGTTGAACTTACGGCGTGGTACACTGAAGCTTTCTTT
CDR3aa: CSVELTAWYTEAFF

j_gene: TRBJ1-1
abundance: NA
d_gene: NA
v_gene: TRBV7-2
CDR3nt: TGTGCCAGCAGCCGGACAGTCTACACTGAAGCTTTCTTT
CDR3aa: CASSRTVYTEAFF

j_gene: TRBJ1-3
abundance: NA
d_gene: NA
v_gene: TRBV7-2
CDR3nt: TGTGCCAGCAGCTACACACCGAGCTCTGGAAACACCATATATTTT
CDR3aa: CASSYTPSSGNTIYF

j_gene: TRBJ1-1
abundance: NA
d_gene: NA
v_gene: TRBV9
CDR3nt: TGTGCCAGCAGCGTAGGAGGGGGTGAGACTGAAGCTTTCTTT
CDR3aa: CASSVGGGETEAFF

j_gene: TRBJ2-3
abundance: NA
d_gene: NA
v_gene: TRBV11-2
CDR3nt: TGTGCCAGCCCCCCCTCCGGGACAATCGGAACGGATACGCAGTATTTT
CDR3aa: CASPPSGTIGTDTQYF

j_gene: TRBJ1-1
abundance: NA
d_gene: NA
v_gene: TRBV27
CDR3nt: TGTGCCAGCAGTTTATCCTTCGAAGGTACTGAAGCTTTCTTT
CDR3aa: CASSLSFEGTEAFF

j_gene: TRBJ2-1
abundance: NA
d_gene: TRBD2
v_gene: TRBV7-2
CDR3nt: TGTGCCAGCAGCCCGGCCCCTAGCGGGGCGGGGGGCAATGAGCAGTTCTTC
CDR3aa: CASSPAPSGAGGNEQFF

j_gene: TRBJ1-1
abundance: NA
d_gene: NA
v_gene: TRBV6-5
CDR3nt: TGTGCCAGCAGTCAACATAATGTGGACACTGAAGCTTTCTTT
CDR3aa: CASSQHNVDTEAFF

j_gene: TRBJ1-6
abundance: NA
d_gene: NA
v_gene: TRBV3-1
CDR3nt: TGTGCCAGCAGCCAACGTCCCGATGTGTATTCACCCCTCCACTTT
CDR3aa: CASSQRPDVYSPLHF

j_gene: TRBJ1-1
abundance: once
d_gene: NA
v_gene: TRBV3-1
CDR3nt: TGTGCCAGCAGCCGGACCTGGAACACTGAAGCTTTCTTT
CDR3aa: CASSRTWNTEAFF

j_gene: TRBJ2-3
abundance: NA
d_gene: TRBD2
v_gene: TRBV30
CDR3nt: TGTGCCTGGAGTGTTTTTCGGGGGGGCCTTTCCACAGATACGCAGTATTTT
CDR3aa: CAWSVFRGGLSTDTQYF

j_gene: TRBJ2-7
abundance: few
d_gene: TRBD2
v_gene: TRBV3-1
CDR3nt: TGTGCCAGCAGCCAAGGTCTAGCGGGCTCCTACGAGCAGTACTTC
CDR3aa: CASSQGLAGSYEQYF